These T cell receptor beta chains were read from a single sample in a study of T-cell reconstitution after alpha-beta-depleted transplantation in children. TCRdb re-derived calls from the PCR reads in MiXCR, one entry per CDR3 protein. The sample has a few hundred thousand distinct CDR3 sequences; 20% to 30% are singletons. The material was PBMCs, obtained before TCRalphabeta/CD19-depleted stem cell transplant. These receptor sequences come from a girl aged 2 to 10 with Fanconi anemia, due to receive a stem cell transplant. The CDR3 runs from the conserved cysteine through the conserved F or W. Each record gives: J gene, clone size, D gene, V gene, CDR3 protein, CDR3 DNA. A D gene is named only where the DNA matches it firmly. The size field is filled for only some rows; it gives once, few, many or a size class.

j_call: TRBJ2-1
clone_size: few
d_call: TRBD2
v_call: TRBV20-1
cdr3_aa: CSARVLAGVRNNEQFF
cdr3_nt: TGCAGTGCTAGGGTGCTAGCGGGAGTTAGGAACAATGAGCAGTTCTTC

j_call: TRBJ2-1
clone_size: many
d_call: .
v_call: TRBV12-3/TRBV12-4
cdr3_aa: CASSLTSSYNEQFF
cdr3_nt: TGTGCCAGCAGTTTAACTAGCTCCTACAATGAGCAGTTCTTC

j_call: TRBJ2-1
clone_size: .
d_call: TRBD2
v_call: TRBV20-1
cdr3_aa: CSARDHPISGRDNEQFF
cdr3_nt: TGCAGTGCTAGAGACCACCCCATAAGCGGGAGGGATAATGAGCAGTTCTTC

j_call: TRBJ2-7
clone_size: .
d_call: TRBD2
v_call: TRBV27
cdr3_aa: CASSLGAGGLRYEQYF
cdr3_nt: TGTGCCAGCAGTTTAGGGGCGGGAGGGCTCCGTTACGAGCAGTACTTC

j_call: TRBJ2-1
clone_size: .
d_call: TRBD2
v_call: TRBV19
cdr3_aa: CATSSGNSYNEQFF
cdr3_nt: TGTGCCACTTCTAGCGGGAACTCCTACAATGAGCAGTTCTTC

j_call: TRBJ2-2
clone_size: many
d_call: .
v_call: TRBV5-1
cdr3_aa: CASSLTGDHTGELFF
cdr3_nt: TGCGCCAGCAGCTTGACGGGGGACCACACCGGGGAGCTGTTTTTT

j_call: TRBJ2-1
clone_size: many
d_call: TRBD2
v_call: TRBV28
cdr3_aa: CASSLLAGGYYNEQFF
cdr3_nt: TGTGCCAGCAGTCTCCTAGCGGGGGGTTACTACAATGAGCAGTTCTTC

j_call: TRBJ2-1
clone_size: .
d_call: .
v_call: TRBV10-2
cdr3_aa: CASGEFEQFF
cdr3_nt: TGCGCCAGCGGTGAGTTTGAGCAGTTCTTC

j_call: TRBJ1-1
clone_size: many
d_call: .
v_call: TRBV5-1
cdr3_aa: CASSHGPENTEAFF
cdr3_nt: TGCGCCAGCAGCCATGGGCCAGAGAACACTGAAGCTTTCTTT

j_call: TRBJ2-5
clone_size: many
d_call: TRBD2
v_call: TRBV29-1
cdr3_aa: CSVASGEETQYF
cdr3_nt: TGCAGCGTTGCTAGCGGAGAAGAGACCCAGTACTTC

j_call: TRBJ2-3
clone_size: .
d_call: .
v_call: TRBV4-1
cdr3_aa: CASSQEGVSVTQYF
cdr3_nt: TGCGCCAGCAGCCAAGAAGGGGTTTCGGTTACGCAGTATTTT

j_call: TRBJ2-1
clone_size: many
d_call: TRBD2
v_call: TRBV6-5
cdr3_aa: CASNTREGHKQFF
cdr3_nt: TGTGCCAGCAATACGCGGGAGGGCCATAAGCAGTTCTTC

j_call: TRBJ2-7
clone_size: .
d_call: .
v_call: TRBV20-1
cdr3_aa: CSASRPKVSSYEQYF
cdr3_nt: TGCAGTGCTAGTCGGCCCAAGGTGAGCTCCTACGAGCAGTACTTC

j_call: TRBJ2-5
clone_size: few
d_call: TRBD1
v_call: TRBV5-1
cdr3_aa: CASSLLYRDRVKETQYF
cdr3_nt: TGCGCCAGCAGCTTGCTCTACCGGGACAGGGTGAAAGAGACCCAGTACTTC

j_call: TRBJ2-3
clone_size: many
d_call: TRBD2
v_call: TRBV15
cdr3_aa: CATSSRGPLAGYSTDTQYF
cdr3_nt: TGTGCCACCAGCTCACGAGGACCCTTAGCGGGGTATAGCACAGATACGCAGTATTTT

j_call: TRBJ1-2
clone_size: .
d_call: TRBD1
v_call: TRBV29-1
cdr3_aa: CSVLQGIYGYTF
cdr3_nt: TGCAGCGTTTTACAGGGGATCTATGGCTACACCTTC

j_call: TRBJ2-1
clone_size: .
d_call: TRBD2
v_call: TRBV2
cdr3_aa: CASRETSGTSYNEQFF
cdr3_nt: TGTGCCAGCAGAGAGACTAGCGGGACCTCCTACAATGAGCAGTTCTTC

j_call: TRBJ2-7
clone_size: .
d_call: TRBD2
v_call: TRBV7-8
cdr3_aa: CASSSLKGLAVYEQYF
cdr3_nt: TGTGCCAGCAGCTCCCTGAAGGGACTAGCGGTATACGAGCAGTACTTC

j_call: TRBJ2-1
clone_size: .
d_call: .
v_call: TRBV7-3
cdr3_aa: CASAQKQASIPGLFNEQFF
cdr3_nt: TGTGCCAGCGCACAAAAGCAAGCTTCGATCCCGGGACTTTTCAATGAGCAGTTCTTC

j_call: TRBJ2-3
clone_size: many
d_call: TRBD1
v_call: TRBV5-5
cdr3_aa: CASSLAATTGPTDTQYF
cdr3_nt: TGTGCCAGCAGCTTGGCCGCCACGACAGGGCCCACAGATACGCAGTATTTT

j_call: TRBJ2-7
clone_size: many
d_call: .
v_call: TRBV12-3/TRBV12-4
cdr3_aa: CASTLGRDYEQYF
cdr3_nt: TGTGCCAGCACCTTAGGACGGGACTACGAGCAGTACTTC

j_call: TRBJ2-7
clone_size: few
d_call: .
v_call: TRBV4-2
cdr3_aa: CASSPFQGEQYF
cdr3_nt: TGTGCCAGCAGCCCCTTTCAGGGCGAGCAGTACTTC

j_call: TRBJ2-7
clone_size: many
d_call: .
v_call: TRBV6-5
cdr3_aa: CASSWGVAGSYEQYF
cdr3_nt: TGTGCCAGCAGTTGGGGAGTCGCCGGCTCCTACGAGCAGTACTTC

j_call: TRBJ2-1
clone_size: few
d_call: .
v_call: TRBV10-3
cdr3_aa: CAISDPPGDTYNEQFF
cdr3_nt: TGTGCCATCAGTGATCCCCCGGGAGACACCTACAATGAGCAGTTCTTC

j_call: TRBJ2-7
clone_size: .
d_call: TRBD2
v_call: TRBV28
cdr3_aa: CASGWRGAYEQYF
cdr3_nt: TGTGCCAGCGGTTGGCGGGGGGCCTACGAGCAGTACTTC

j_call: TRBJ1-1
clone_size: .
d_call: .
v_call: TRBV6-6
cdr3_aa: CASSPTVTEAFF
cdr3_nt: TGTGCCAGCAGTCCGACAGTTACTGAAGCTTTCTTT

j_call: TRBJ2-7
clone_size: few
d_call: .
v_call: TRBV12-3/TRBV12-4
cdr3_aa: CASTLARAQGQYF
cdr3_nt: TGTGCCAGCACTCTTGCACGGGCACAGGGGCAGTACTTC

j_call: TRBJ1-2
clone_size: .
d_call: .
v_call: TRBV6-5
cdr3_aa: CASSFGDYGYTF
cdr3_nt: TGTGCCAGCAGTTTCGGCGACTATGGCTACACCTTC

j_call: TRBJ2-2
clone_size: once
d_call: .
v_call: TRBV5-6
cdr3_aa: CASSFSAGELFF
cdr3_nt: TGTGCCAGCAGCTTTAGCGCCGGGGAGCTGTTTTTT

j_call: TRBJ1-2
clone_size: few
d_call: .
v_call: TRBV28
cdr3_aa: CASNKGTTKDGYTF
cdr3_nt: TGTGCCAGCAACAAAGGGACAACGAAGGATGGCTACACCTTC

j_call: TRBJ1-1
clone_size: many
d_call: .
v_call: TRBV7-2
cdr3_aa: CASTPRALMNTEAFF
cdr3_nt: TGTGCCAGCACCCCTCGGGCTTTGATGAACACTGAAGCTTTCTTT

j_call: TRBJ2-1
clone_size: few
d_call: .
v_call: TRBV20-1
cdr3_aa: CSAPRGSSQFF
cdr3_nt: TGCAGTGCTCCGAGGGGTTCCTCGCAGTTCTTC

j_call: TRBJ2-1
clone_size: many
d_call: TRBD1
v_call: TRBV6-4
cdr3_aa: CASSPTTGLGEQFF
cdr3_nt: TGTGCCAGCAGTCCGACGACAGGGTTGGGTGAGCAGTTCTTC

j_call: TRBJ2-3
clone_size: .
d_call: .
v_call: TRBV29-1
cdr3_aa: CSVGHADRMDTQYF
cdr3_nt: TGCAGCGTTGGGCACGCGGACCGCATGGATACGCAGTATTTT

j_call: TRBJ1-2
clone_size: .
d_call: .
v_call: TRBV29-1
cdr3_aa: CSAHREQITPDYGYTF
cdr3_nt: TGCAGCGCCCACAGAGAGCAGATAACCCCTGACTATGGCTACACCTTC

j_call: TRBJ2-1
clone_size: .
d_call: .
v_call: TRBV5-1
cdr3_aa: CASRTESSYNEQFF
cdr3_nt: TGCGCCAGCAGGACGGAGAGCTCCTACAATGAGCAGTTCTTC

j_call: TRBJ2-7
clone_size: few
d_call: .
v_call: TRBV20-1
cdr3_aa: CSATGVYEQYF
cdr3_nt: TGCAGTGCTACGGGGGTTTACGAGCAGTACTTC

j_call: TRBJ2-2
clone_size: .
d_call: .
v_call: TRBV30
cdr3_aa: CAWARYTNTGELFF
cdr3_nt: TGTGCCTGGGCTAGATATACTAACACCGGGGAGCTGTTTTTT

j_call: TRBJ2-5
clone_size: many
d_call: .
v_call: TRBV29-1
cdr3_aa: CSVERVGETQYF
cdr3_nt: TGCAGCGTTGAACGTGTGGGAGAGACCCAGTACTTC

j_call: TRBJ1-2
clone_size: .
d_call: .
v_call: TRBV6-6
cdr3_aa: CASSYEWGEGYTF
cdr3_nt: TGTGCCAGCAGTTACGAGTGGGGCGAGGGCTACACCTTC

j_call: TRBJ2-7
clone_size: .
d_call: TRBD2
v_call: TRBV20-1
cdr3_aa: CSAPGGGWVYEQYF
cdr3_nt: TGCAGCGCCCCCGGGGGGGGCTGGGTCTACGAGCAGTACTTC

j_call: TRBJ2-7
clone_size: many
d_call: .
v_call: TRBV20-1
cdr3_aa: CSARDGQFDYEQYF
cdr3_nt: TGCAGTGCTAGAGATGGACAGTTCGACTACGAGCAGTACTTC

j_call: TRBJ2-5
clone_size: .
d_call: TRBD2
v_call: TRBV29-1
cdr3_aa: CASRVAGVGETQYF
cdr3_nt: TGCGCTTCCCGTGTCGCGGGGGTGGGGGAGACCCAGTACTTC

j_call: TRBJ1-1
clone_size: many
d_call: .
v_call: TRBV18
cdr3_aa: CASSPTDKNTEAFF
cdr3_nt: TGTGCCAGCTCACCTACCGACAAGAACACTGAAGCTTTCTTT